These 25 T cell receptor beta chains originate from one sample sequenced in a study of tumor-infiltrating lymphocytes in primary liver carcinoma. Total RNA amounting to roughly 480 ng was the source from which TCR beta cDNA was made with a constant-region primer. A slightly modified ARM-PCR protocol with three nested multiplex PCR rounds produced these TCR beta libraries. A C-beta reverse primer was combined with TRBV1-TRBV30 forward primers in the first two PCR rounds, and each round had 10 cycles. TCRdb analysed the multiplex PCR reads with MiXCR anew, one entry per CDR3 protein. Counted here are over 250,000 distinct CDR3 sequences, around three fifths occurring once; the ten biggest clones make up over 15%. It was unsorted whole blood that yielded blood RNA, and germline DNA was also extracted. The material sequenced was peripheral blood. All receptors come from a woman aged 25 to 39 with primary liver carcinoma and hepatitis B virus infection.

With regard to this clonotype: A much larger clone lies one base from this, so it may be a read error. The chain recombines TRBV11-2 with TRBJ2-3; D might be TRBD1 or TRBD2, each matching 6 bases. Germline CDR1 SGHAT, CDR2 FQNNGV. This CDR3 has 17 amino acids. The CDR3 DNA follows: TGTGCCAGCAGCCCCGGGGGCAGGGGTACCTACACAGATATGCAGTATTTT. This translates into CASSPGGRGTYTDMQYF.

On this clonotype itself: A much larger clone lies a single base off, so this may be a read error. This chain uses TRBV12-3 or TRBV12-4 with TRBJ2-1; D remains ambiguous. Trimming shortened V by 6 bases and J by 8 bases, and 14 bases separated the two germline ends. The CDR3 contains 13 residues. The CDR3 loop is CASSPHVRHEQFF. CDR3 in DNA: TGTGCCAGCAGCCCCCATGTACGACATGAGCAGTTCTTC.

Details on this clonotype: Possible read error: a much larger clone is one base away. The chain carries TRBV4-2 and TRBJ2-3, with D maybe TRBD1 (6 bases). Germline CDR1 LGHNA, CDR2 YNFKEQ. CDR3 length equals 16 residues. Written as DNA, the CDR3 is TGTGCCAGCAGCCAAGGCACAGGGCAAGGCACAGATAAGCAGTATTTT. Translated: CASSQGTGQGTDKQYF.

The table lists this clonotype with a count of one. This sequence may be a read error, since a much larger clone differs from it by one base. The rearrangement joins TRBV29-1 to TRBJ2-7; 7 positions match TRBD1. CDR3 length equals 11 residues. Looked up from germline, CDR1 is SQVTM and CDR2 is ANQGSEA. The CDR3 DNA follows: TGCAACGTTGACAGGGAAGGGGAGCAGTACTTC. Its translation: CNVDREGEQYF.

Ten or more counts support this clonotype. V usage is TRBV6-5 and J usage is TRBJ2-1; 9 bases map to TRBD2. The V gene end was trimmed by 6 bases and the J gene end by 5 bases; junction bases not matched to a gene: 8. Germline CDR1 MNHEY, CDR2 SVGAGI. This CDR3 region has 15 residues. The CDR3 loop is CASRPSGTKHNEQFF. CDR3 sequence (DNA): TGTGCCAGCAGACCTAGCGGGACTAAACACAATGAGCAGTTCTTC.

A few counts support this clonotype. This chain links TRBV13 with TRBJ2-3, with a weak D call TRBD2 (6 bases). With 5 bases removed from V and 6 bases from J, the gap between germline ends came to 15 bases. The CDR3 totals 14 residues. Germline-derived CDR1 and CDR2 are PRHDT and FYEKMQ (reference sequence). As DNA, the CDR3 is TGTGCCAGCAGCCAAGACCGGGAGAGGGATACGCAGTATTTT. Translation: CASSQDRERDTQYF.

Comments on this clonotype: It may be a read error: a sequence one base away is much more abundant. The V call is TRBV29-1, the J call TRBJ2-7, with D perhaps given as TRBD1 or TRBD2 (5 bases each). V lost 2 bases and J 4 bases, leaving 24 bases between the germline ends. The length of the CDR3 is 17 residues. The germline CDR1 and CDR2 sequences are SQVTM and ANQGSEA. CDR3 bases: TGCAGCGTTGAATATCACGCCCCGAGAGGGACGCATTACGAGCAGTACTTC. Its protein is CSVEYHAPRGTHYEQYF.

Ten or more counts support this clonotype. The V gene is TRBV29-1, the J gene TRBJ1-2, with 10 positions matching TRBD1. CDR1 is SQVTM and CDR2 is ANQGSEA in the germline V gene. This CDR3 region has 13 residues. Trimming removed 6 bases from V and 3 bases from J; junction bases left unmatched: 4. The DNA of the CDR3 is TGCAGCGTCTGGACAGGGGGGGACTATGGCTACACCTTC. This encodes CSVWTGGDYGYTF.

The chain uses TRBV5-6 and TRBJ2-7; 8 nucleotides align to TRBD1. Germline assignment: CDR1 SGHDT and CDR2 YYEEEE. The CDR3 totals 14 residues. V shed 3 bases and J 3 bases; nucleotides not matched to a gene: 5. CDR3 amino acids: CASSSGGMIYEQYF. Written as DNA, the CDR3 is TGTGCCAGCAGCTCAGGGGGCATGATCTACGAGCAGTACTTC.

A word on this clonotype: A much larger clone lies a single base off, so this may be a read error. The gene calls are TRBV6-2 or TRBV6-3 and TRBJ2-7; weak D call: TRBD1 (6 bases). The germline V gene has CDR1 MNHEY and CDR2 SVGEGT. The length of the CDR3 is 15 residues. CDR3 amino acids: CANSYYRDKRDEQYF. The CDR3 DNA reads TGTGCCAACAGTTACTACCGGGACAAAAGGGACGAGCAGTACTTC.

As concerns this clonotype: A read error may produce the germline difference seen at one junction end. The V call is TRBV4-1, the J call TRBJ2-7; 11 bases are shared with TRBD1. Germline V lookup: CDR1 MGHRA, CDR2 YSYEKL. The CDR3 runs to 16 residues. This CDR3 reads CASSQEWTGGLYEQYF. CDR3 coding DNA: TGCGCCAGCAGTCAAGAATGGACAGGGGGCCTCTACGAGCAGTACTTC.

This clonotype was picked up a small number of times. J is TRBJ1-2 and V is TRBV6-5; 7 bases align to TRBD1. The CDR3 is made up of 14 amino acids. The germline V gene encodes CDR1 MNHEY and CDR2 SVGAGI. V shed 0 bases and J 7 bases; nucleotides not matched to a gene: 5. The CDR3 DNA is TGTGCCAGCAGTTACTCACCAGGGGGGGGTGGCTACACCTTC. Protein sequence: CASSYSPGGGGYTF.

The chain uses TRBV5-5 and TRBJ2-7; 9 bases agree with TRBD1. Germline CDR1 is SGHKS and CDR2 is YYEKEE (reference sequence). The CDR3 contains 15 residues. The J segment lost 0 bases and the V segment lost 4 bases, leaving 5 bases of the junction unmatched. In DNA form, the CDR3 reads TGTGCCAGCAGCGCTGGACAGGGGAGCTCCTACGAGCAGTACTTC. It translates to CASSAGQGSSYEQYF.

The sample holds many counts of this clonotype. V is TRBV11-2 and J is TRBJ1-1; D call uncertain. Trimming cost V 2 bases and J 8 bases, with 12 bases left between them. Germline V gene data show CDR1 as SGHAT and CDR2 as FQNNGV. CDR3 length: 13 amino acids. The CDR3 reads CASSLIREIEAFF. In nucleotides, the CDR3 is TGTGCCAGCAGCTTAATACGGGAGATAGAAGCTTTCTTT.

In its sample, this clonotype was seen many times. The chain uses TRBV4-2 and TRBJ2-7; no definite D call. The germline V and J ends were trimmed by 0 bases and 1 base, with 10 bases remaining between them. The CDR3 covers 15 residues. CDR1 LGHNA and CDR2 YNFKEQ come from the germline V gene. This chain's CDR3 is CASSQDRSNSYEQYF. CDR3 nucleotides: TGTGCCAGCAGCCAAGACCGGAGTAATTCCTACGAGCAGTACTTC.

The chain uses TRBV2 and TRBJ2-1, with 8 bases that match TRBD2. The CDR3 length is 13 residues. J lost 6 bases, V lost 3 bases, and 1 base had no gene match. CDR1 is SNHLY, CDR2 FYNNEI, per germline. CDR3 in DNA: TGTGCCAGCAGTGAGCTAGCGGGCAATGAGCAGTTCTTC. It is translated as CASSELAGNEQFF.

This clonotype has at least ten counts. The V and J genes are TRBV5-4 and TRBJ2-1; tentatively, D is TRBD1 (5 bases). The CDR3 contains 14 residues. The V and J ends lost 1 base and 12 bases respectively, with 17 bases between them. From germline, CDR1 is SGHNT and CDR2 YYREEE (reference sequence). The CDR3, as DNA: TGTGCCAGCAGCTTGCAGGGTCCGCCGACCTCGCAGTTCTTC. Translated: CASSLQGPPTSQFF.

This clonotype has a count of ten or more. The V and J genes are TRBV4-2 and TRBJ1-4; a weak D match, TRBD1 (6 bases). Germline V gene data show CDR1 as LGHNA and CDR2 as YNFKEQ. There are 16 residues in the CDR3. The V end was cut by 3 bases, the J end by 6 bases, with 17 bases between. The CDR3 sequence: CASSQARGGGDEKLFF. The CDR3 DNA is TGTGCCAGCAGCCAGGCCCGAGGGGGGGGCGATGAAAAACTGTTTTTT.

The J gene is TRBJ2-1, the V gene TRBV20-1; possible D gene TRBD2, 6 bases. Germline assignment: CDR1 DFQATT and CDR2 SNEGSKA (reference sequence). V was clipped by 6 bases and J by 6 bases, with 18 bases between them. The CDR3 is 14 amino acids. The CDR3 region is CSAPFGGIGNEQFF. In DNA form, the CDR3 reads TGCAGTGCCCCGTTTGGAGGGATAGGCAATGAGCAGTTCTTC.

This clonotype was seen ten or more times. The V and J genes are TRBV5-4 and TRBJ2-1; TRBD2 matches 11 bases. The V and J ends lost 4 bases and 4 bases, in that order; junction bases with no gene match: 4. The CDR3 is 15 residues long. Germline V gives CDR1 SGHNT, CDR2 YYREEE (reference sequence). CDR3 DNA: TGTGCCAGCAGCCTCGGGACTAGCGGTTACAATGAGCAGTTCTTC. It yields the protein CASSLGTSGYNEQFF.

To note about this clonotype: Compared with germline, one end of the junction differs, possibly owing to a read error. The chain carries TRBV11-2 and TRBJ2-7, with TRBD2 as a possible D gene (5 bases). CDR1 and CDR2 (germline): SGHAT, FQNNGV. The CDR3 runs 14 residues. The CDR3 reads CASSRTVGGLEQYF. CDR3 DNA: TGCGCTAGCAGCCGGACTGTAGGCGGTTTAGAGCAGTACTTC.

This clonotype was seen at least ten times. This sequence joins TRBV6-5 and TRBJ1-5; D is uncertain. Germline CDR1 MNHEY, CDR2 SVGAGI. The CDR3 extends over 12 amino acids. Trimming cost V 5 bases and J 6 bases, with 8 bases left between them. The CDR3 reads CASSGMGQPQHF. Here the CDR3 DNA reads TGTGCCAGCAGTGGGATGGGTCAGCCCCAGCATTTT.

V and J are TRBV12-3 or TRBV12-4 and TRBJ2-3; the D gene is possibly TRBD1 (7 bases). The CDR3 has 16 amino acids. The V gene lost 8 bases and the J gene lost 4 bases, with 22 bases spanning the gap. CDR3 region: CASGGGGTQSPDTQYF. The CDR3 DNA follows: TGTGCCAGCGGAGGGGGCGGCACCCAGAGCCCAGATACGCAGTATTTT.

This clonotype occurred many times. This chain joins TRBV6-5 and TRBJ2-5; D call uncertain. Looked up from germline, CDR1 is MNHEY and CDR2 is SVGAGI. The CDR3 runs 18 residues. V was clipped by 7 bases and J by 4 bases, with 28 bases between them. The CDR3 sequence: CASTPNLNAARRGETQYF. The CDR3 DNA reads as TGTGCCAGCACCCCAAATCTCAACGCGGCACGGAGAGGAGAGACCCAGTACTTC.

A word on this clonotype: Germline is not matched at one junction end, which may reflect a read error. CDR3 nucleotides: TGTGCCTGCAGCTCAGCAAGGGGCAATCAGCCCCAGCATTTT. Amino acids: CACSSARGNQPQHF. This sequence joins TRBV6-5 and TRBJ1-5, with D unclear. From germline, CDR1 is MNHEY and CDR2 SVGAGI. This CDR3 is built from 14 residues.